These 31 T cell receptor beta chains were all obtained from the same sample, sequenced in a study of cytomegalovirus exposure and HLA in healthy donors. The data were produced by immunoSEQ multiplex PCR, yet TCRdb's version contains in-frame clones alone and is incomplete. The table has more than 200,000 clones, roughly 88% seen once. Material for sequencing was PBMCs. Every receptor here comes from a woman aged 30 to 39 in good health and CMV-seronegative.

The chain is built from TRBV27 and TRBJ2-7; 11 nucleotides match TRBD2. Germline values: CDR1 MNHEY, CDR2 SMNVEV (reference sequence). There are 18 residues in the CDR3. With 5 bases clipped from V and 1 base from J, the junction kept 13 bases outside the gene matches. The CDR3 is CASSTWTSGPGGSYEQYF. CDR3 in DNA: TGTGCCAGCAGTACGTGGACTAGCGGGCCTGGTGGATCCTACGAGCAGTACTTC.

The chain carries TRBV4-3 and TRBJ2-1; D perhaps matches TRBD2 (6 bases). Germline values: CDR1 LGHNA, CDR2 YSLEER. This CDR3 has 16 residues. V was shortened by 0 bases and J by 5 bases, with 14 bases between the two germline ends. The CDR3 DNA reads TGCGCCAGCAGCCAAGATCCGCCGACTAGTAACAATGAGCAGTTCTTC. Its translation is CASSQDPPTSNNEQFF.

This clone showed up just a few times. CDR3 in amino acids: CASSQGLDLFSYEQYF. The CDR3 nucleotides are TGCGCCAGCAGCCAAGGACTAGATCTCTTCTCCTACGAGCAGTACTTC. The chain uses TRBV4-1 and TRBJ2-7, with a possible D match to TRBD2 (6 bases). The CDR3 covers 16 residues. Germline V lookup: CDR1 MGHRA, CDR2 YSYEKL. Trimming shortened V by 1 base and J by 0 bases, and 13 bases separated the two germline ends.

The chain carries TRBV27 and TRBJ1-3; D is uncertain. With 7 bases removed from V and 0 bases from J, the gap between germline ends came to 10 bases. The germline gives CDR1 MNHEY, CDR2 SMNVEV (reference sequence). This CDR3 comprises 14 residues. CDR3 in DNA: TGTGCCAGCATGCGCAGCTACTCTGGAAACACCATATATTTT. It translates to CASMRSYSGNTIYF.

This chain links TRBV5-1 with TRBJ2-2, with D tentatively TRBD2 (5 bases). Per germline, CDR1 SGHRS and CDR2 YFSETQ. The CDR3 loop spans 14 amino acids. Between the trimmed V and J ends, which lost 0 bases and 7 bases, there was a span of 10 bases. CDR3 DNA: TGCGCCAGCAGCTTGGAGAGCGCGGGCGGGGAGCTGTTTTTT. Protein: CASSLESAGGELFF.

The genes are TRBV2 and TRBJ2-1; the match to TRBD2 covers 7 bases. The ends lost 5 bases at V and 2 bases at J; junction bases unmatched: 9. Germline V lookup: CDR1 SNHLY, CDR2 FYNNEI. The CDR3 is 16 residues long. The chain's CDR3 is CASSPVGGTTYNEQFF. Here the CDR3 DNA reads TGTGCCAGCAGTCCGGTGGGGGGGACTACCTACAATGAGCAGTTCTTC. Drawing the rest from reference TRBV2 and TRBJ2-1, the complete variable domain is EPEVTQTPSHQVTQMGQEVILRCVPISNHLYFYWYRQILGQKVEFLVSFYNNEISEKSEIFDDQFSVERPDGSNFTLKIRSTKLEDSAMYFCASSPVGGTTYNEQFFGPGTRLTVL.

As DNA, the CDR3 is TGTGCCAGCAGCGTAGAGGGAGAACAGTACGAGCAGTACTTC. Its translation is CASSVEGEQYEQYF. V usage is TRBV9 and J usage is TRBJ2-7; a weak D match, TRBD2 (5 bases). With 0 bases removed from V and 4 bases from J, the gap between germline ends came to 11 bases. The CDR3 contains 14 residues. From germline, CDR1 is SGDLS and CDR2 YYNGEE.

The rearrangement uses TRBV27 and TRBJ2-2; the D is unclear. The CDR3 has 18 residues. The V gene's germline CDR1 is MNHEY and CDR2 SMNVEV (reference sequence). With 2 bases removed from V and 0 bases from J, the gap between germline ends came to 16 bases. The DNA of the CDR3 is TGTGCCAGCAGTTTAACTGGGCCCCATTACGCGAACACCGGGGAGCTGTTTTTT. As protein: CASSLTGPHYANTGELFF.

The chain has TRBV7-3 and TRBJ1-1, with D unresolved. V was clipped by 3 bases and J by 0 bases, with 5 bases between them. Germline lookup yields CDR1 SGHTA and CDR2 FQGTGA. The CDR3 length is 13 residues. The CDR3 DNA sequence: TGTGCCAGCAGCTTCGACATGAACACTGAAGCTTTCTTT. Residues: CASSFDMNTEAFF.

The chain uses TRBV23-1 and TRBJ2-7, with no clear D. TRBV23-1 qualifies as an ORF whose function is uncertain. CDR3 length equals 14 residues. Trimming pared 4 bases from V and 2 bases from J, leaving 12 bases between. This chain's CDR3 is CASSRALGAYEQYF. CDR3 in DNA: TGCGCCAGCAGTCGGGCCCTTGGGGCCTACGAGCAGTACTTC.

The genes are TRBV28 and TRBJ2-1, with no clear D. Germline CDR1 reads MDHEN; CDR2 reads SYDVKM. The germline V and J ends were trimmed by 3 bases and 0 bases, with 9 bases remaining between them. CDR3 length: 15 amino acids. The CDR3 spells CASSLTTLSYNEQFF. CDR3 nucleotides: TGTGCCAGCAGTTTGACCACTCTCTCCTACAATGAGCAGTTCTTC.

The chain has TRBV7-3 and TRBJ2-1; either TRBD1 or TRBD2 may fit D (7 bases each). The CDR3 is 16 amino acids. V was cut by 5 bases and J by 0 bases, with 14 bases left in between. Germline loops: CDR1 SGHTA, CDR2 FQGTGA. This CDR3 is CASSIRGGASYNEQFF. Written as DNA, the CDR3 is TGTGCCAGCAGCATCAGGGGGGGAGCCTCCTACAATGAGCAGTTCTTC.

This clone turned up a few times. This rearrangement joins TRBV19 to TRBJ2-3; TRBD1 might be the D (6 bases). V was clipped by 5 bases and J by 2 bases, with 11 bases between them. Germline loops: CDR1 LNHDA, CDR2 SQIVND (reference sequence). This CDR3 is 14 amino acids long. The CDR3 region is CASSPTGITDTQYF. DNA for the CDR3: TGTGCCAGTAGTCCAACAGGGATCACAGATACGCAGTATTTT.

The V and J genes are TRBV7-7 and TRBJ2-5; the D gene is possibly TRBD1 (5 bases). Trimming cost V 2 bases and J 3 bases, with 7 bases left between them. Germline assignment: CDR1 SSHAT and CDR2 FNYEAQ (reference sequence). This CDR3 comprises 13 residues. CDR3 protein: CASSLKGEETQYF. DNA of the CDR3: TGTGCCAGCAGCTTAAAAGGGGAAGAGACCCAGTACTTC.

The rearrangement links TRBV7-2 to TRBJ2-2; 10 nucleotides line up with TRBD2. This CDR3 region has 16 residues. The junction had 12 bases not matched to a gene; V was cut back by 5 bases and J by 9 bases. Germline CDR1 is SGHTA and CDR2 is FQGNSA. CDR3 coding DNA: TGTGCCAGCAGCCGACTAGCGGGTAATGGTATCAGGGAGCTGTTTTTT. Translated, it gives CASSRLAGNGIRELFF.

This chain links TRBV27 with TRBJ2-7, with 10 nucleotides matching TRBD2. The CDR3 has 18 residues. Trimming at V came to 3 bases and at J to 4 bases, leaving 15 bases not matched to a gene. The germline CDR1 and CDR2 sequences are MNHEY and SMNVEV (reference sequence). The CDR3 sequence: CASSFLAGEIPGGYEQYF. The CDR3 DNA reads TGTGCCAGCAGTTTTCTAGCGGGAGAAATCCCCGGGGGGTACGAGCAGTACTTC.

The chain is built from TRBV18 and TRBJ2-7; D is possibly TRBD2 (5 bases). V lost 4 bases and J lost 1, with 11 bases in between. The germline gives CDR1 KGHSH, CDR2 LQKENI. The CDR3 is made up of 14 amino acids. The CDR3 DNA reads as TGTGCCAGCTCACGAACGACTATTTCCTACGAGCAGTACTTC. Translation: CASSRTTISYEQYF.

V is TRBV7-3 and J is TRBJ1-2; no clear D. V lost 1 base and J lost 6, with 18 bases in between. The CDR3 sequence is 16 residues long. Per the germline V gene, CDR1 is SGHTA and CDR2 is FQGTGA. The CDR3 DNA follows: TGTGCCAGCAGCTTAAACCCTGGGGATGCGGTTCATGGCTACACCTTC. Amino acids: CASSLNPGDAVHGYTF.

This clone appeared a single time. The gene calls are TRBV5-1 and TRBJ2-2; tentatively, D is TRBD1 (6 bases). Between the trimmed V and J ends, which lost 4 bases and 0 bases, there was a span of 10 bases. The CDR3 is 15 amino acids. Germline V gene data show CDR1 as SGHRS and CDR2 as YFSETQ. The CDR3: CASSENRANTGELFF. The CDR3 nucleotides are TGCGCCAGCAGCGAGAACAGGGCGAACACCGGGGAGCTGTTTTTT.

This clone was detected only once. The V gene is TRBV7-2, the J gene TRBJ2-7; D is unresolved. Looked up from germline, CDR1 is SGHTA and CDR2 is FQGNSA. V lost 3 bases to trimming and J lost 2 bases, with 17 bases between them. The CDR3 has 16 residues. Here the CDR3 reads CASSLSSLGGAYEQYF. As DNA, the CDR3 is TGTGCCAGCAGCTTGTCCTCTCTCGGTGGGGCCTACGAGCAGTACTTC.

The chain combines TRBV29-1 with TRBJ1-1, with 9 bases aligning to TRBD1. Germline V gene lookup returns CDR1 SQVTM and CDR2 ANQGSEA. V lost 7 bases to trimming and J lost 3 bases; unmatched junction nucleotides: 6. The CDR3 has 13 residues. The CDR3 nucleotides are TGCAGCGCTAAGACAGGGGGGGACACTGAAGCTTTCTTT. This sequence encodes CSAKTGGDTEAFF.

The gene calls are TRBV5-4 and TRBJ2-1; possibly TRBD2 for D (6 bases). V was pared by 0 bases and J by 5 bases, with 12 bases between. The CDR3 is made up of 15 amino acids. Germline V gives CDR1 SGHNT, CDR2 YYREEE (reference sequence). Here the CDR3 reads CASSLDTGTHNEQFF. The CDR3 region has the DNA TGTGCCAGCAGCTTGGACACCGGGACTCACAATGAGCAGTTCTTC. The full variable domain, completed using reference TRBV5-4 and TRBJ2-1, is ETGVTQSPTHLIKTRGQQVTLRCSSQSGHNTVSWYQQALGQGPQFIFQYYREEENGRGNFPPRFSGLQFPNYSSELNVNALELDDSALYLCASSLDTGTHNEQFFGPGTRLTVL.

The V call is TRBV6-5, the J call TRBJ2-7; unclear D gene. Germline lookup yields CDR1 MNHEY and CDR2 SVGAGI. The CDR3 has 14 amino acids. Trimming left V 0 bases short and J 7 bases short, with 13 bases between. The DNA for the CDR3 is TGTGCCAGCAGTTACTCTGGGGTGGTTTTGGAGCAGTACTTC. Protein sequence: CASSYSGVVLEQYF.

The sample holds a few counts of this clone. The CDR3 DNA reads as TGTGCCACCTATCGGGGTGTTGAGAACGAGCAGTACTTC. It yields the protein CATYRGVENEQYF. The chain couples TRBV6-6 to TRBJ2-7, with D possibly TRBD2 on 5 matching bases. Germline CDR1 reads MNHNY; CDR2 reads SVGAGI (reference sequence). The CDR3 is 13 residues long. Trimming shortened V by 10 bases and J by 5 bases, and 18 bases separated the two germline ends.

The V gene is TRBV7-3, the J gene TRBJ2-1; 8 bases are a match to TRBD1. Unmatched junction bases numbered 11, after V lost 5 bases and J lost 14 bases. From germline, CDR1 is SGHTA and CDR2 FQGTGA. The CDR3 has 13 residues. The CDR3 here is CASSRQGRAEEFF. The CDR3 DNA is TGTGCCAGCAGCCGACAGGGGCGAGCGGAGGAGTTCTTC.

This chain joins TRBV29-1 and TRBJ2-1; 10 positions agree with TRBD1. CDR1 and CDR2 from the germline V gene are SQVTM and ANQGSEA. Trimming removed 6 bases from V and 4 bases from J; junction bases left unmatched: 9. The CDR3 contains 15 residues. The CDR3 loop is CSVPDRDRGYNEQFF. The CDR3 bases are TGCAGCGTCCCCGACCGGGACAGGGGATACAATGAGCAGTTCTTC.

The CDR3 here is CASSARKGATDTQYF. As DNA, the CDR3 is TGTGCCAGCAGTGCCCGAAAGGGGGCCACAGATACGCAGTATTTT. The chain joins TRBV2 to TRBJ2-3; 7 nucleotides line up with TRBD1. Germline V gene lookup returns CDR1 SNHLY and CDR2 FYNNEI. The trim removed 4 bases at V and 2 bases at J, leaving 6 bases unmatched. There are 15 residues in the CDR3. Supplemented by reference TRBV2 and TRBJ2-3, the full variable domain reads EPEVTQTPSHQVTQMGQEVILRCVPISNHLYFYWYRQILGQKVEFLVSFYNNEISEKSEIFDDQFSVERPDGSNFTLKIRSTKLEDSAMYFCASSARKGATDTQYFGPGTRLTVL.

The chain joins TRBV6-4 to TRBJ2-7; 10 nucleotides match TRBD1. Trimming cost V 5 bases and J 1 base; bases outside gene matches: 5. Germline loops: CDR1 MRHNA, CDR2 SNTAGT. This CDR3 is 15 amino acids long. CDR3 coding DNA: TGTGCCAGCAGTTTCCGGGACAGGGGATCCTACGAGCAGTACTTC. Protein product: CASSFRDRGSYEQYF.

The V and J genes are TRBV9 and TRBJ1-2; 7 bases match TRBD1. Germline CDR1 SGDLS, CDR2 YYNGEE. This CDR3 is built from 14 residues. V trimming: 3 bases; J trimming: 4 bases; junction bases outside the gene matches: 6. CDR3 DNA: TGTGCCAGCAGCGGAGGGGGCTCCAGCTATGGCTACACCTTC. Protein sequence: CASSGGGSSYGYTF.

The V gene is TRBV7-8, the J gene TRBJ1-5, with a tentative D call TRBD1 (6 bases). CDR1 is SGHVS and CDR2 is FQNEAQ in the germline V gene. This CDR3 region has 16 residues. Trimming stripped 5 bases from V and 5 bases from J, with 19 bases between. The CDR3 nucleotides are TGTGCCAGCAGCCCAACAAACAGGGAATCGGATCAGCCCCAGCATTTT. This codes for CASSPTNRESDQPQHF.

V gene TRBV27 combines with J gene TRBJ1-3; D possibly corresponds to TRBD1 (5 bases). There are 15 residues in the CDR3. From germline, CDR1 is MNHEY and CDR2 SMNVEV (reference sequence). V lost 6 bases, J lost 2 bases, and 14 bases lay in between. CDR3 in DNA: TGTGCCAGCAGACCCCAGGGTTACCCTGGAAACACCATATATTTT. Translating it yields CASRPQGYPGNTIYF.